This is a list of T cell receptor beta chains from one sample in a study of PD-L1 blockade in urothelial cancer. Profiled with immunoSEQ multiplex PCR; TCRdb holds only in-frame clones, not every one. The repertoire holds approximately 94,000 clones, with about nine tenths as singletons. The sample here was PBMCs, taken around atezolizumab (anti-PD-L1) treatment. The receptors stem from a man between 60 and 70 years old with urothelial cancer. The CDR3 runs from the conserved cysteine through the conserved F or W. The D gene is left open where the match is weak. Size values are once, few and many counts, or a class for expanded clones, and some rows have none.

d_call: NA
j_call: TRBJ2-5
clone_size: NA
v_call: TRBV18
cdr3_aa: CAARQTEQETQYF
cdr3_nt: TGTGCCGCCCGACAGACAGAACAAGAGACCCAGTACTTC

d_call: TRBD1
j_call: TRBJ1-2
clone_size: once
v_call: TRBV28
cdr3_aa: CASSPDRGDGYTF
cdr3_nt: TGTGCCAGCAGCCCTGACAGGGGGGATGGCTACACCTTC

d_call: TRBD2
j_call: TRBJ2-3
clone_size: once
v_call: TRBV5-1
cdr3_aa: CASSLATPSGFYTQYF
cdr3_nt: TGCGCCAGCAGCTTGGCAACGCCTAGCGGTTTTTATACGCAGTATTTT

d_call: TRBD2
j_call: TRBJ2-3
clone_size: once
v_call: TRBV9
cdr3_aa: CASSPWGTSGGSTQYF
cdr3_nt: TGTGCCAGCAGCCCATGGGGGACTTCCGGGGGGAGTACGCAGTATTTT

d_call: TRBD1
j_call: TRBJ1-2
clone_size: NA
v_call: TRBV27
cdr3_aa: CASSSMDRLYGYTF
cdr3_nt: TGTGCCAGCAGTTCAATGGACAGGTTATATGGCTACACCTTC

d_call: NA
j_call: TRBJ2-5
clone_size: NA
v_call: TRBV4-1
cdr3_aa: CATSPGSLQETQYF
cdr3_nt: TGCGCCACCTCCCCGGGGAGCCTCCAAGAGACCCAGTACTTC

d_call: NA
j_call: TRBJ1-2
clone_size: NA
v_call: TRBV27
cdr3_aa: CASSEDSLYGYTF
cdr3_nt: TGTGCCAGTTCTGAGGACAGTCTCTATGGCTACACCTTC

d_call: NA
j_call: TRBJ1-1
clone_size: NA
v_call: TRBV7-9
cdr3_aa: CASSLAPGSGTEAFF
cdr3_nt: TGTGCCAGCAGCTTAGCGCCCGGGTCGGGGACTGAAGCTTTCTTT

d_call: NA
j_call: TRBJ2-5
clone_size: NA
v_call: TRBV10-3
cdr3_aa: CAAHPGVGETQYF
cdr3_nt: TGTGCCGCTCACCCGGGGGTGGGAGAGACCCAGTACTTC

d_call: NA
j_call: TRBJ1-1
clone_size: NA
v_call: TRBV6-6
cdr3_aa: CASSYSAGETEAFF
cdr3_nt: TGTGCCAGCAGTTACTCGGCCGGGGAGACTGAAGCTTTCTTT

d_call: NA
j_call: TRBJ1-4
clone_size: NA
v_call: TRBV7-2
cdr3_aa: CASSLYWRGEINEKLFF
cdr3_nt: TGTGCCAGCAGCTTATACTGGCGGGGAGAAATTAATGAAAAACTGTTTTTT

d_call: NA
j_call: TRBJ2-5
clone_size: NA
v_call: TRBV6-5
cdr3_aa: CASSYAGTALQETQYF
cdr3_nt: TGTGCCAGCAGTTACGCGGGGACAGCCTTACAAGAGACCCAGTACTTC

d_call: NA
j_call: TRBJ1-5
clone_size: few
v_call: TRBV2
cdr3_aa: CASSAGDQPQHF
cdr3_nt: TGTGCCAGCAGTGCGGGGGATCAGCCCCAGCATTTT

d_call: TRBD1
j_call: TRBJ1-3
clone_size: NA
v_call: TRBV4-1
cdr3_aa: CASSPVPGTGSGNTIYF
cdr3_nt: TGCGCCAGCAGCCCAGTCCCCGGGACAGGTTCTGGAAACACCATATATTTT